This T cell receptor (beta chain) is from a study of cytomegalovirus exposure and HLA in healthy donors. The wider study: According to later analysis, the same platform produced the 130 or so validation and 600 to 800 first-cohort repertoires. Study results and limitations: In vitro testing confirmed three CMV-associated chains as specific for CMV antigens. Cytomegalovirus association was assigned to around 150 TCR beta chains.

Remarks on this clone: Its target is not known.

CDR3 length: 14 amino acids. Per germline, CDR1 KGHSH and CDR2 LQKENI. The V and J ends lost 3 bases and 2 bases respectively, with 8 bases between them. TCRdb's table, derived via immunoSEQ multiplex PCR, lists solely in-frame clones and lacks some. The sample contains 95,000 to 150,000 clones, about 90% of which appear only once. This sequence was found in a woman aged 18-30 years in good health and CMV-seronegative. Sequencing used PBMCs. The J gene is TRBJ1-3, the V gene TRBV18; possible D gene TRBD1, 5 bases. The CDR3 coding sequence is TGTGCCAGCTCACCGGACACAGCTGGAAACACCATATATTTT. Protein product: CASSPDTAGNTIYF.